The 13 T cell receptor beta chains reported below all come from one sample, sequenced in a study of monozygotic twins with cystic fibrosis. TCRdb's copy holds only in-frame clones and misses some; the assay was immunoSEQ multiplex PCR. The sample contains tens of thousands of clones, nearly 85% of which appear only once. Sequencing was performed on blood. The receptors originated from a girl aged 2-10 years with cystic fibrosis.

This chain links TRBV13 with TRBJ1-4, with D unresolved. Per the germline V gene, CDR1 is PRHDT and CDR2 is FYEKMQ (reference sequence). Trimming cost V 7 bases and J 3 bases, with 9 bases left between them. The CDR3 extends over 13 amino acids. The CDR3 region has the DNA TGTGCCAGCAATTACGGGGCTAATGAAAAACTGTTTTTT. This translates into CASNYGANEKLFF.

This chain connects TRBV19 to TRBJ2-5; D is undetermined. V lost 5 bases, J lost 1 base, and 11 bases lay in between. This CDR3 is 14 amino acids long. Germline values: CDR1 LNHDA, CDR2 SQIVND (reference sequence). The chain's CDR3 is CASSLLDGQETQYF. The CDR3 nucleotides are TGTGCCAGTAGTCTGTTGGACGGCCAAGAGACCCAGTACTTC. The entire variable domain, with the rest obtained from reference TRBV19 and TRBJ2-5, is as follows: DGGITQSPKYLFRKEGQNVTLSCEQNLNHDAMYWYRQDPGQGLRLIYYSQIVNDFQKGDIAEGYSVSREKKESFPLTVTSAQKNPTAFYLCASSLLDGQETQYFGPGTRLLVL.

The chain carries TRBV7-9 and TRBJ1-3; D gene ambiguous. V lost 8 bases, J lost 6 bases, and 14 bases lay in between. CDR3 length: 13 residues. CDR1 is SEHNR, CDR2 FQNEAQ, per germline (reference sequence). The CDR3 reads CASGGDLPNTIYF. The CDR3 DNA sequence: TGTGCCAGCGGCGGGGATTTACCAAACACCATATATTTT.

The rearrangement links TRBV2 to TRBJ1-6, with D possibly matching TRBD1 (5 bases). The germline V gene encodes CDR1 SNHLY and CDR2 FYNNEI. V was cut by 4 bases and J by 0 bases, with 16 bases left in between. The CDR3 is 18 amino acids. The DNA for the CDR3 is TGTGCCAGCAGTGGGAACAGGTTTTCGAGCTCCTATAATTCACCCCTCCACTTT. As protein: CASSGNRFSSSYNSPLHF.

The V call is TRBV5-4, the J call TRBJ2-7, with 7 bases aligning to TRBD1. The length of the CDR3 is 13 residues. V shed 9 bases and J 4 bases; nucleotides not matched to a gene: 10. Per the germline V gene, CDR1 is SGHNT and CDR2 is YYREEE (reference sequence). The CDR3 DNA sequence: TGTGCCACCAGACAGGGTTTGTCGTACGAGCAGTACTTC. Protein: CATRQGLSYEQYF.

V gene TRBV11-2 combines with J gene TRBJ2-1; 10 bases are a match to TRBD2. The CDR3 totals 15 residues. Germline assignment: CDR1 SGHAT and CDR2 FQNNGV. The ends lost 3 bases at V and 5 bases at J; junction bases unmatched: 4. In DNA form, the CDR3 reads TGTGCCAGCAGCTTGACTAGCGGGCTGAACAATGAGCAGTTCTTC. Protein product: CASSLTSGLNNEQFF.

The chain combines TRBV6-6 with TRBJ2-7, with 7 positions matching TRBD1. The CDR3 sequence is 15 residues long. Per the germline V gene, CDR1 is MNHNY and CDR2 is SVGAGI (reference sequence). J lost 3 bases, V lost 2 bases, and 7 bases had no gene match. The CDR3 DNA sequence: TGTGCCAGCAGTTACCCGGGACAGAATATCTACGAGCAGTACTTC. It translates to CASSYPGQNIYEQYF.

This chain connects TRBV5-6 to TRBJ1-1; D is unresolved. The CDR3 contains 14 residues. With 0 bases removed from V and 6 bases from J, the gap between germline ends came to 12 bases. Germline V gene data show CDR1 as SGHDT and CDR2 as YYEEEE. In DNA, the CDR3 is TGTGCCAGCAGCTTGGAAGGCCTAAGACCTGAAGCTTTCTTT. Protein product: CASSLEGLRPEAFF.

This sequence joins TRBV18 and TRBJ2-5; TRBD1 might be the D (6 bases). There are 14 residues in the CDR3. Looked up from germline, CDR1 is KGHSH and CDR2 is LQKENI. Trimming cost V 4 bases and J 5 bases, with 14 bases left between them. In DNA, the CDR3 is TGTGCCAGCTCACTACAGAGGGGGTTCGAGACCCAGTACTTC. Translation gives CASSLQRGFETQYF.

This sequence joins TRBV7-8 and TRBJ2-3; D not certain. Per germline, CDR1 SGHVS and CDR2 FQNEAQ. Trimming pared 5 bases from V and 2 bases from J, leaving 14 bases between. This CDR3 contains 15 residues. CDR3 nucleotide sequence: TGTGCCAGCAGCCCCGGGCTACCGAACACAGATACGCAGTATTTT. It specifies CASSPGLPNTDTQYF.

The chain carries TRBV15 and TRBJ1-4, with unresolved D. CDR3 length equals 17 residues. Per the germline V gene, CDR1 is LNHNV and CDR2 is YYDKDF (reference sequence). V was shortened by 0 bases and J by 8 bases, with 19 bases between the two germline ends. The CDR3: CATSREAVFSPTEKLFF. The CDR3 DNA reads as TGTGCCACCAGCAGAGAAGCGGTTTTTTCACCAACAGAAAAACTGTTTTTT.

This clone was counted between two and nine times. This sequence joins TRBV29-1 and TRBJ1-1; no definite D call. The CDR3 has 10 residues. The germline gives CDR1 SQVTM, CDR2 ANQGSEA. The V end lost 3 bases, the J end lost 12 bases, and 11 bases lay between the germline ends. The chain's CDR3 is CSVDGISPFF. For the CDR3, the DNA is TGCAGCGTTGACGGGATAAGTCCTTTCTTT.

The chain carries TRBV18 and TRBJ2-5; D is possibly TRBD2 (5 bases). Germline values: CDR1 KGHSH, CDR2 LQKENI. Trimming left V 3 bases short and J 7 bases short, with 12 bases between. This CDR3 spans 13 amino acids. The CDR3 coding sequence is TGTGCCAGCTCACCGGCTAGGGCGGGGACCCAGTACTTC. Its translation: CASSPARAGTQYF. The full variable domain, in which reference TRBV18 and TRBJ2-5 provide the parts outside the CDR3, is NAGVMQNPRHLVRRRGQEARLRCSPMKGHSHVYWYRQLPEEGLKFMVYLQKENIIDESGMPKERFSAEFPKEGPSILRIQQVVRGDSAAYFCASSPARAGTQYFGPGTRLLVL.